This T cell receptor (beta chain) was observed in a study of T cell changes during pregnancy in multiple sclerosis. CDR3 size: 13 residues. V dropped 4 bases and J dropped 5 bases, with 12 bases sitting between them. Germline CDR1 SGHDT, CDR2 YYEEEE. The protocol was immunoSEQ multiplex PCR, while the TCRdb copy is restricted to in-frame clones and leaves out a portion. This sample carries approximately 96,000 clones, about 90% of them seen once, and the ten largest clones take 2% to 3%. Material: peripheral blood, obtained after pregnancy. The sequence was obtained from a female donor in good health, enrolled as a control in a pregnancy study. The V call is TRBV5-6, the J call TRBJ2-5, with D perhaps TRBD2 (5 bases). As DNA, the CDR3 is TGTGCCAGCAGCCAGGACTCTCAGGAGACCCAGTACTTC. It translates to CASSQDSQETQYF. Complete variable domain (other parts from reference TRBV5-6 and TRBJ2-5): DAGVTQSPTHLIKTRGQQVTLRCSPKSGHDTVSWYQQALGQGPQFIFQYYEEEERQRGNFPDRFSGHQFPNYSSELNVNALLLGDSALYLCASSQDSQETQYFGPGTRLLVL.